This is a list of T cell receptor beta chains from one sample in a study of T-cell reconstitution after alpha-beta-depleted transplantation in children. TCRdb reanalysed the PCR reads using MiXCR and keeps one entry per CDR3 protein. The top ten clones hold roughly 5% of a sample with 700,000 to 950,000 distinct CDR3 sequences, roughly 15% of them seen once. Sequences were derived from PBMCs, mostly from graft donor cells, sampled 360 days after TCRalphabeta/CD19-depleted stem cell transplant. All receptors come from a male patient under 18 who had a stem cell transplant for acute lymphoblastic leukemia, so the T cells may come from the graft donor. The CDR3 runs from the conserved cysteine through the conserved F or W. Each record gives: clone size, D gene, V gene, J gene, CDR3 protein, CDR3 DNA. The D gene is left open where the match is weak. Not all rows give a size; the values are once, few, many and, for expanded clones, a class.

once,.,TRBV7-8,TRBJ2-7,CASSLGWKGSEQYF,TGTGCCAGCAGCTTAGGTTGGAAGGGTTCCGAGCAGTACTTC
.,.,TRBV29-1,TRBJ1-1,CSVEDRGWFGPEAFF,TGCAGCGTTGAAGATCGAGGTTGGTTTGGACCTGAAGCTTTCTTT
many,.,TRBV5-1,TRBJ1-2,CASSLAGDYGYTF,TGTGCCAGCAGTTTAGCAGGGGACTATGGCTACACCTTC
few,TRBD2,TRBV7-8,TRBJ2-7,CASRLRSGAPYEQYF,TGTGCCAGCAGGCTAAGGAGCGGGGCACCCTACGAGCAGTACTTC
.,TRBD2,TRBV7-9,TRBJ2-1,CASSIPQVAGANNEQFF,TGTGCCAGCAGCATCCCGCAGGTAGCGGGTGCAAACAATGAGCAGTTCTTC
few,.,TRBV11-2,TRBJ2-5,CASSFGFFYEQETQYF,TGTGCCAGCAGCTTTGGTTTTTTTTATGAGCAAGAGACCCAGTACTTC
many,TRBD2,TRBV29-1,TRBJ2-1,CSVEGTSGRATYNEQFF,TGCAGCGTTGAGGGGACTAGCGGGAGGGCCACCTACAATGAGCAGTTCTTC
few,TRBD2,TRBV5-1,TRBJ2-5,CASSRGLGWGETQYF,TGCGCCAGCAGCCGGGGACTAGGATGGGGAGAGACCCAGTACTTC
.,.,TRBV5-4,TRBJ2-6,CASSYGTSGANVLTF,TGTGCCAGCAGCTACGGAACCTCTGGGGCCAACGTCCTGACTTTC
few,.,TRBV9,TRBJ2-7,CASSVDREIYEQYF,TGTGCCAGCAGCGTAGATCGGGAAATCTACGAGCAGTACTTC
once,.,TRBV27,TRBJ2-7,CASSLGSGSYEQNF,TGTGCCAGCAGTTTGGGCAGTGGGTCCTACGAGCAGAACTTC
many,TRBD1,TRBV6-2/TRBV6-3,TRBJ2-2,CASSYSGTGAPGELFF,TGTGCCAGCAGTTACTCCGGGACAGGGGCCCCCGGGGAGCTGTTTTTT
many,.,TRBV3-1,TRBJ2-3,CASSKGGSGLDTQYF,TGTGCCAGCAGCAAAGGAGGGTCGGGATTAGATACGCAGTATTTT
.,.,TRBV5-1,TRBJ1-3,CASSSEHSGNTIYF,TGCGCCAGCAGCTCAGAGCACTCTGGAAACACCATATATTTT
.,TRBD2,TRBV4-1,TRBJ2-1,CASSQEPKGLAGSAGEQFF,TGCGCCAGCAGCCAAGAACCGAAGGGACTAGCGGGCTCTGCGGGGGAGCAGTTCTTC
.,.,TRBV7-9,TRBJ2-1,CASSPFPDRYNEQFF,TGTGCCAGCAGCCCCTTCCCGGACCGGTACAATGAGCAGTTCTTC
.,.,TRBV2,TRBJ2-7,CASSFGVFEQYF,TGTGCCAGCAGCTTTGGAGTGTTCGAGCAGTACTTC
.,TRBD1,TRBV4-1,TRBJ2-7,CASSQETPTGRYYEQYF,TGCGCCAGCAGCCAAGAAACCCCGACAGGGAGATACTACGAGCAGTACTTC
.,TRBD1,TRBV19,TRBJ1-1,CASKPLQGPHEAFF,TGTGCCAGTAAACCGTTACAGGGGCCTCATGAAGCTTTCTTT
.,TRBD1,TRBV15,TRBJ1-1,CATSRDGQVARDTEAFF,TGTGCCACCAGCAGAGACGGACAGGTGGCACGGGACACTGAAGCTTTCTTT
.,.,TRBV18,TRBJ2-5,CASSPSRDRFEETQYF,TGTGCCAGCTCACCCAGCCGGGACCGCTTCGAAGAGACCCAGTACTTC
many,.,TRBV29-1,TRBJ1-1,CSVALETGNTEAFF,TGCAGCGTTGCCCTAGAGACAGGAAACACTGAAGCTTTCTTT
few,TRBD1,TRBV7-2,TRBJ2-7,CASSSRRTGPYEQYF,TGTGCCAGCAGCTCTAGACGGACAGGGCCCTACGAGCAGTACTTC
.,TRBD1,TRBV24-1,TRBJ2-1,CATSDIRDSSYNEQFF,TGTGCCACCAGTGATATAAGGGACAGTTCCTACAATGAGCAGTTCTTC
few,.,TRBV7-9,TRBJ2-1,CASSPFIHNEQFF,TGTGCCAGCAGTCCCTTCATACACAATGAGCAGTTCTTC
few,TRBD2,TRBV13,TRBJ2-2,CASSLGLLAGERTGELFF,TGTGCCAGCAGCTTAGGCCTGCTAGCGGGAGAGAGGACCGGGGAGCTGTTTTTT
few,.,TRBV9,TRBJ2-3,CASNPALRGGTDTQYF,TGTGCCAGCAACCCAGCCCTTAGGGGCGGAACAGATACGCAGTATTTT
few,.,TRBV20-1,TRBJ2-7,CSARIYEQYF,TGCAGTGCCCGTATCTACGAGCAGTACTTC
few,.,TRBV11-2,TRBJ2-1,CASSITTREQFF,TGTGCCAGCAGCATAACGACTAGGGAGCAGTTCTTC
.,.,TRBV5-1,TRBJ2-3,CASSLERGDGADTQYF,TGCGCCAGCAGTCTCGAGAGAGGGGACGGGGCAGATACGCAGTATTTT
.,.,TRBV29-1,TRBJ2-2,CSGRRGVAGNTGELFF,TGCAGCGGCCGAAGGGGGGTAGCGGGGAACACCGGGGAGCTGTTTTTT
few,.,TRBV5-6,TRBJ1-2,CASSLTGGPYGYTF,TGTGCCAGCAGCTTGACAGGCGGGCCCTATGGCTACACCTTC
.,.,TRBV7-2,TRBJ2-7,CASSLGGSSLYEQYF,TGTGCCAGCAGCTTAGGGGGCAGCAGCCTCTACGAGCAGTACTTC
.,.,TRBV4-1,TRBJ2-7,CASSHYTNEQYF,TGCGCCAGCAGCCACTATACGAACGAGCAGTACTTC
.,.,TRBV5-1,TRBJ2-3,CASSFTITDTQYF,TGCGCCAGCAGCTTCACTATCACAGATACGCAGTATTTT
many,TRBD2,TRBV5-1,TRBJ2-1,CASSLVPSGVTEQFF,TGCGCCAGCAGCTTGGTACCTAGCGGTGTGACTGAGCAGTTCTTC
.,.,TRBV20-1,TRBJ2-7,CSAAGLHSYEQYF,TGCAGTGCCGCGGGACTGCACTCCTACGAGCAGTACTTC
few,TRBD2,TRBV10-3,TRBJ2-5,CAISELGLAGFKETQYF,TGTGCCATCAGTGAGCTGGGACTAGCGGGGTTTAAAGAGACCCAGTACTTC
few,.,TRBV14,TRBJ2-7,CASSQRHRGADEQYF,TGTGCCAGCAGCCAACGGCATAGGGGCGCGGACGAGCAGTACTTC
few,TRBD1,TRBV5-1,TRBJ1-1,CASSWGDRSEAFF,TGCGCCAGCAGCTGGGGGGACAGGTCTGAAGCTTTCTTT
.,.,TRBV12-3/TRBV12-4,TRBJ2-3,CASSLGGPQYF,TGTGCCAGCAGTTTGGGAGGCCCGCAGTATTTT
few,.,TRBV5-1,TRBJ1-2,CASSLVTPSSNYGYTF,TGCGCCAGCAGCTTGGTGACACCTTCTTCTAACTATGGCTACACCTTC
many,TRBD1,TRBV29-1,TRBJ2-7,CSVEGGPRDRAYEQYF,TGCAGCGTTGAAGGGGGTCCCCGGGACAGGGCATACGAGCAGTACTTC
.,.,TRBV20-1,TRBJ2-3,CSARVLVGVDTQYF,TGCAGTGCTAGAGTACTAGTAGGGGTAGATACGCAGTATTTT
few,.,TRBV3-1,TRBJ2-1,CASSLRQNSYNEQFF,TGTGCCAGCAGCCTTAGACAGAACTCCTACAATGAGCAGTTCTTC
.,.,TRBV20-1,TRBJ1-1,CSAHLRGNTEAFF,TGCAGTGCCCACCTGAGGGGCAACACTGAAGCTTTCTTT
.,.,TRBV5-1,TRBJ1-1,CASSSRMGLEGTEAFF,TGCGCCAGCAGCTCTCGTATGGGACTCGAGGGGACTGAAGCTTTCTTT
.,.,TRBV19,TRBJ1-5,CASSIVPNGQPQHF,TGTGCCAGTAGTATCGTCCCCAATGGGCAGCCCCAGCATTTT
many,.,TRBV29-1,TRBJ1-2,CSVSRGRGYTF,TGCAGCGTTAGCAGGGGACGAGGCTACACCTTC
.,TRBD2,TRBV4-1,TRBJ2-7,CASSQVGLAIYEQYF,TGCGCCAGCAGCCAAGTGGGACTAGCTATCTACGAGCAGTACTTC
.,.,TRBV5-1,TRBJ2-2,CASSLVERGATGELFF,TGCGCCAGCAGCTTGGTCGAAAGAGGGGCCACCGGGGAGCTGTTTTTT
.,.,TRBV4-2,TRBJ2-7,CASSQGTWRPTSYEQYF,TGTGCCAGCAGCCAAGGGACCTGGCGGCCAACCTCCTACGAGCAGTACTTC
few,TRBD2,TRBV7-3,TRBJ2-7,CASSSSGTPNYEQYF,TGTGCCAGCAGCTCCAGCGGGACGCCTAACTACGAGCAGTACTTC
few,TRBD2,TRBV27,TRBJ2-7,CASSSGRGHEQYF,TGTGCCAGCAGTAGCGGGAGGGGGCACGAGCAGTACTTC